The 12 T cell receptor beta chains presented below share a single source sample, sequenced in a study of blood T cell repertoires in COVID-19. Repertoires were generated with immunoSEQ multiplex PCR, while TCRdb's copy carries only in-frame clones and drops some. There are about 230,000 clones in the sample; roughly 84% occur only once, and 7.4% lies in the top ten. Sequenced: peripheral blood. The origin of the receptors is a woman in her forties or fifties with acute or convalescent COVID-19.

V is TRBV29-1 and J is TRBJ2-1; 8 bases are a match to TRBD1. CDR3 length: 14 amino acids. V gave up 5 bases and J gave up 1 base; unmatched junction bases: 4. Germline V gene data show CDR1 as SQVTM and CDR2 as ANQGSEA. CDR3 protein: CSVYDRGSYNEQFF. The CDR3 DNA follows: TGCAGCGTTTATGACAGGGGTTCCTACAATGAGCAGTTCTTC.

The genes are TRBV28 and TRBJ1-5, with 7 bases lining up with TRBD1. V shed 1 base and J 0 bases; nucleotides not matched to a gene: 9. Germline V gene data show CDR1 as MDHEN and CDR2 as SYDVKM. The length of the CDR3 is 18 residues. CDR3 in amino acids: CASSLSNTGDYSNQPQHF. DNA of the CDR3: TGTGCCAGCAGTTTATCCAATACAGGGGATTATAGCAATCAGCCCCAGCATTTT. Based on the CDR3 plus reference TRBV28 and TRBJ1-5, the full variable domain is DVKVTQSSRYLVKRTGEKVFLECVQDMDHENMFWYRQDPGLGLRLIYFSYDVKMKEKGDIPEGYSVSREKKERFSLILESASTNQTSMYLCASSLSNTGDYSNQPQHFGDGTRLSIL.

This clone was observed a few times. V gene TRBV6-4 combines with J gene TRBJ1-5, with D possibly matching TRBD1 (5 bases). This CDR3 comprises 19 residues. Germline CDR1 MRHNA, CDR2 SNTAGT. V lost 6 bases and J 3 bases, leaving 27 bases between the germline ends. The CDR3 DNA reads TGTGCCAGCAGGTGGGGTCGACAGCCATTCAGTCCCCCCAATCAGCCCCAGCATTTT. Amino acid sequence: CASRWGRQPFSPPNQPQHF.

V gene TRBV28 combines with J gene TRBJ2-1, with D uncertain. The CDR3 loop spans 11 amino acids. Trimming stripped 3 bases from V and 5 bases from J, with 2 bases between. CDR1 MDHEN and CDR2 SYDVKM come from the germline V gene. CDR3 loop: CASSFNNEQFF. CDR3 in DNA: TGTGCCAGCAGTTTCAACAATGAGCAGTTCTTC.

The chain links TRBV2 to TRBJ1-1, with a possible D match to TRBD1 (5 bases). Per the germline V gene, CDR1 is SNHLY and CDR2 is FYNNEI. Between the trimmed V and J ends, which lost 5 bases and 2 bases, there was a span of 9 bases. The CDR3 spans 13 residues. CDR3 protein: CASSTDRNTEAFF. The CDR3, as DNA: TGTGCCAGCAGTACTGACAGAAACACTGAAGCTTTCTTT.

The rearrangement links TRBV28 to TRBJ1-2, with TRBD1 matching over 7 bases. The CDR3 totals 15 residues. V trimming: 5 bases; J trimming: 8 bases; junction bases outside the gene matches: 14. The germline gives CDR1 MDHEN, CDR2 SYDVKM. This chain's CDR3 is CASSPYGRGIHGYTF. The CDR3 coding sequence is TGTGCCAGCAGTCCCTATGGCAGGGGGATTCACGGCTACACCTTC.

This chain uses TRBV7-3 with TRBJ2-2; no clear D gene. V was clipped by 2 bases and J by 4 bases, with 8 bases between them. This CDR3 region has 14 residues. Germline assignment: CDR1 SGHTA and CDR2 FQGTGA. As DNA, the CDR3 is TGTGCCAGCAGCTTACTTAGCCGCACCGGGGAGCTGTTTTTT. Translation gives CASSLLSRTGELFF.

This clone was found once. Distinct nucleotide sequences in the sample also encode this CDR3. The chain employs TRBV30 and TRBJ2-6; D perhaps matches TRBD1 (5 bases). There are 14 residues in the CDR3. Germline values: CDR1 GTSNPN, CDR2 SVGIG (reference sequence). V lost 2 bases and J 0 bases, leaving 5 bases between the germline ends. The CDR3 is CAWSRGSGANVLTF. As DNA, the CDR3 is TGTGCCTGGAGTAGGGGCTCTGGGGCCAACGTCCTGACTTTC.

This clone was picked up a small number of times. The V call is TRBV6-2 or TRBV6-3, the J call TRBJ2-3, with 9 positions matching TRBD1. The V gene end was trimmed by 4 bases and the J gene end by 6 bases; junction bases not matched to a gene: 8. CDR3 length equals 15 residues. CDR1 MNHEY and CDR2 SVGEGT come from the germline V gene. CDR3 residues: CASSSNRGRLDTQYF. CDR3 bases: TGTGCCAGCAGTTCGAACAGGGGGCGTTTGGATACGCAGTATTTT.

The chain joins TRBV4-1 to TRBJ1-2; 7 nucleotides agree with TRBD1. There are 15 residues in the CDR3. The trim removed 6 bases at V and 5 bases at J, leaving 12 bases unmatched. The germline V gene encodes CDR1 MGHRA and CDR2 YSYEKL. The CDR3 nucleotides are TGCGCCAGCAGTAGGGGGCCCGGGAGCGGGTATGGCTACACCTTC. This translates into CASSRGPGSGYGYTF.

The genes are TRBV3-1 (or the pseudogene TRBV3-2) and TRBJ2-7, with a possible D match to TRBD1 (6 bases). V lost 1 base to trimming and J lost 1 base, with 14 bases between them. The CDR3 covers 16 residues. Germline CDR1 is LGHDT and CDR2 is YNNKEL (reference sequence). DNA for the CDR3: TGTGCCAGCAGCCAAGTAGGTGGCAGGGGATCCTACGAGCAGTACTTC. It specifies CASSQVGGRGSYEQYF.

The gene calls are TRBV5-4 and TRBJ2-3; TRBD2 aligns across 8 bases. Germline V gives CDR1 SGHNT, CDR2 YYREEE (reference sequence). V shed 7 bases, J shed 6 bases, and the junction held 10 bases outside the gene matches. The length of the CDR3 is 14 residues. CDR3 amino acids: CASRPGRASDTQYF. DNA of the CDR3: TGTGCCAGCCGCCCCGGGAGGGCCTCGGATACGCAGTATTTT.